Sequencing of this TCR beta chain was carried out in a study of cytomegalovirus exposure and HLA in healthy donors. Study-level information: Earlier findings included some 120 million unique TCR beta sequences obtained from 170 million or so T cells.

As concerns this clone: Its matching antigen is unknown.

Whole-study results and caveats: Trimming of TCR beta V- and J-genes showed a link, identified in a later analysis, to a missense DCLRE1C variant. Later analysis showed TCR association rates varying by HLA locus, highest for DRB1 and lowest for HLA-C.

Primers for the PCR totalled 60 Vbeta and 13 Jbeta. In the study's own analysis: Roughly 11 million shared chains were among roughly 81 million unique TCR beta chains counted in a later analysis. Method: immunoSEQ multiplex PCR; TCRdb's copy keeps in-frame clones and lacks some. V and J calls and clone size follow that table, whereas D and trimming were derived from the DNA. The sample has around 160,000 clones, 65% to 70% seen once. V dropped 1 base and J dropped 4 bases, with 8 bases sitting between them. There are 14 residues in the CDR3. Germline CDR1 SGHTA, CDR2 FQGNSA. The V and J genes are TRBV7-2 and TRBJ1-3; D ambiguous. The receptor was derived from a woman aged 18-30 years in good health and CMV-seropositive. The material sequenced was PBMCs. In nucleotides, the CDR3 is TGTGCCAGCAGCTTAGATGCGGGGGGAAACACCATATATTTT. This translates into CASSLDAGGNTIYF. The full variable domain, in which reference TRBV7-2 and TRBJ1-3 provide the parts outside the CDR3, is GAGVSQSPSNKVTEKGKDVELRCDPISGHTALYWYRQSLGQGLEFLIYFQGNSAPDKSGLPSDRFSAERTGGSVSTLTIQRTQQEDSAVYLCASSLDAGGNTIYFGEGSWLTVV.